A single sample gave rise to the 18 T cell receptor beta chains below, sequenced in a study of shared clonotypes between healthy human individuals. Assay: immunoSEQ multiplex PCR; the TCRdb copy retains only in-frame clones and omits some. The sample has roughly 500,000 clones, about 96% seen once; the top ten hold 0.06%. The sequencing input was naive CD4+ T cells sorted from blood. This sample's subset: CD45RA+ positively selected. The origin of the receptors is a woman in her twenties or thirties in good health.

This rearrangement joins TRBV6-5 to TRBJ2-2; no clear D gene. Trimming took 2 bases from V and 6 from J, leaving 7 bases between them. The germline V gene has CDR1 MNHEY and CDR2 SVGAGI. The CDR3 contains 13 residues. The DNA of the CDR3 is TGTGCCAGCAGTTACCATTTGTCCGGGGAGCTGTTTTTT. Translating gives CASSYHLSGELFF.

The chain couples TRBV11-2 to TRBJ1-2, with 9 positions matching TRBD1. Germline CDR1 reads SGHAT; CDR2 reads FQNNGV. V lost 2 bases to trimming and J lost 4 bases; unmatched junction nucleotides: 8. This CDR3 has 16 residues. DNA of the CDR3: TGTGCCAGCAGCTTATTGGACAGGGGCTCCCTCTATGGCTACACCTTC. Protein: CASSLLDRGSLYGYTF. The full variable domain, completed using reference TRBV11-2 and TRBJ1-2, is EAGVAQSPRYKIIEKRQSVAFWCNPISGHATLYWYQQILGQGPKLLIQFQNNGVVDDSQLPKDRFSAERLKGVDSTLKIQPAKLEDSAVYLCASSLLDRGSLYGYTFGSGTRLTVV.

The genes are TRBV18 and TRBJ1-1, with 10 bases identical to TRBD1. Germline V lookup: CDR1 KGHSH, CDR2 LQKENI. The CDR3 has 14 amino acids. With V trimmed by 6 bases and J by 4 bases, 5 bases remained unmatched. This CDR3 is CASSYGQGGTEAFF. CDR3 in DNA: TGTGCCAGCTCTTACGGACAGGGGGGCACTGAAGCTTTCTTT. Full variable domain (outside the CDR3, taken from reference TRBV18 and TRBJ1-1): NAGVMQNPRHLVRRRGQEARLRCSPMKGHSHVYWYRQLPEEGLKFMVYLQKENIIDESGMPKERFSAEFPKEGPSILRIQQVVRGDSAAYFCASSYGQGGTEAFFGQGTRLTVV.

This chain uses TRBV28 with TRBJ1-5; D possibly corresponds to TRBD1 (5 bases). Germline CDR1 and CDR2: MDHEN and SYDVKM. The CDR3 has 15 amino acids. V was clipped by 3 bases and J by 4 bases, with 13 bases between them. CDR3 amino acids: CASSFVKGPNQPQHF. The CDR3 DNA reads as TGTGCCAGCAGTTTCGTAAAGGGGCCGAATCAGCCCCAGCATTTT.

V is TRBV11-2 and J is TRBJ2-2; 10 bases agree with TRBD2. Germline lookup yields CDR1 SGHAT and CDR2 FQNNGV. The CDR3 extends over 15 amino acids. Losses at the gene ends were 5 bases for V and 5 bases for J; bases not matched to a gene: 5. In nucleotides, the CDR3 is TGTGCCAGCAGCAAGACTAGCGGGCGGACCGGGGAGCTGTTTTTT. Translated: CASSKTSGRTGELFF.

This clone came up once. CDR3 sequence: CASSTSGRRGTEAFF. CDR3 nucleotide sequence: TGTGCCAGCAGCACCTCGGGACGGCGGGGAACTGAAGCTTTCTTT. The rearrangement links TRBV7-2 to TRBJ1-1; tentatively, D is TRBD1 (5 bases). This CDR3 region has 15 residues. Trimming stripped 5 bases from V and 5 bases from J, with 18 bases between. Germline V lookup: CDR1 SGHTA, CDR2 FQGNSA.

This rearrangement joins TRBV6-5 to TRBJ1-6, with D maybe TRBD1 (5 bases). Germline values: CDR1 MNHEY, CDR2 SVGAGI. V lost 8 bases to trimming and J lost 10 bases, with 15 bases between them. CDR3 length: 13 amino acids. The CDR3 DNA is TGTGCCAGCGGTAGTCAGGGCTCCTCACCCCTCCACTTT. This encodes CASGSQGSSPLHF.

This chain connects TRBV6-6 to TRBJ2-2, with 10 bases lining up with TRBD2. The CDR3 contains 15 residues. V was pared by 11 bases and J by 0 bases, with 6 bases of the junction left unmatched. The germline V gene has CDR1 MNHNY and CDR2 SVGAGI (reference sequence). The CDR3 spells CAVAGGYANTGELFF. For the CDR3, the DNA is TGTGCCGTAGCGGGAGGATATGCGAACACCGGGGAGCTGTTTTTT.

This rearrangement joins TRBV2 to TRBJ2-1; 8 bases fit TRBD2. CDR1 and CDR2 from the germline V gene are SNHLY and FYNNEI. Trimming took 6 bases from V and 0 from J; bases not matched to a gene: 7. The CDR3 loop spans 16 amino acids. In DNA form, the CDR3 reads TGTGCCAGCAGCCGAGCCGGGACTAGCTCCTACAATGAGCAGTTCTTC. Its translation: CASSRAGTSSYNEQFF.

The chain uses TRBV25-1 and TRBJ2-7, with D possibly TRBD2 on 6 matching bases. Deletions cut 5 bases from V and 5 bases from J, with 16 bases between. The CDR3 runs to 14 residues. From germline, CDR1 is MGHDK and CDR2 SYGVNS. The CDR3 region is CASSSRELSNEQYF. The CDR3 DNA is TGTGCCAGCAGTTCACGGGAGTTGAGCAACGAGCAGTACTTC.

V gene TRBV4-1 combines with J gene TRBJ2-1; perhaps TRBD1 as D (6 bases). Per the germline V gene, CDR1 is MGHRA and CDR2 is YSYEKL. V lost 6 bases and J lost 0, with 15 bases in between. This CDR3 has 16 amino acids. In DNA form, the CDR3 reads TGCGCCAGCAGGATGTACAGGGCCAACTCCTACAATGAGCAGTTCTTC. This translates into CASRMYRANSYNEQFF.

This rearrangement joins TRBV9 to TRBJ1-6; possibly TRBD1 for D (6 bases). Per germline, CDR1 SGDLS and CDR2 YYNGEE. Trimming removed 2 bases at V and 8 bases at J, with 11 bases between. CDR3 size: 14 residues. DNA of the CDR3: TGTGCCAGCAGCGTCCGGGACACCTATTCACCCCTCCACTTT. Its translation is CASSVRDTYSPLHF.

This chain joins TRBV7-6 and TRBJ1-5; possible D gene TRBD1, 6 bases. Deletions cut 1 base from V and 6 bases from J, with 13 bases between. Looked up from germline, CDR1 is SGHVS and CDR2 is FNYEAQ. The CDR3 covers 15 residues. CDR3 in DNA: TGTGCCAGCAGCTTAGAGATCGGGGGCTTTCAGCCCCAGCATTTT. Encoded protein: CASSLEIGGFQPQHF.

The chain uses TRBV7-8 and TRBJ2-3; the D gene is possibly TRBD2 (5 bases). The CDR3 sequence is 17 residues long. The V end lost 5 bases, the J end lost 1 base, and 19 bases lay between the germline ends. Germline V lookup: CDR1 SGHVS, CDR2 FQNEAQ. CDR3 in amino acids: CASSTTSGRGGTDTQYF. The CDR3 DNA reads TGTGCCAGCAGCACAACATCTGGGAGAGGAGGCACAGATACGCAGTATTTT. The variable domain in full, completed from reference TRBV7-8 and TRBJ2-3, reads GAGVSQSPRYKVAKRGQDVALRCDPISGHVSLFWYQQALGQGPEFLTYFQNEAQLDKSGLPSDRFFAERPEGSVSTLKIQRTQQEDSAVYLCASSTTSGRGGTDTQYFGPGTRLTVL.

The J gene is TRBJ2-5, the V gene TRBV5-1; 7 nucleotides match TRBD1. The J call may be incorrect, as the DNA end agrees better with TRBJ2-7. Germline CDR1 SGHRS, CDR2 YFSETQ. The CDR3 loop spans 16 amino acids. CDR3 residues: CASSLARDSGAYEQYF. CDR3 in DNA: TGCGCCAGCAGCTTGGCGAGGGACAGCGGCGCCTACGAGCAGTACTTC.

The CDR3 coding sequence is TGTGCCACCGAGGGGGGGGGCACGACCTACGAGCAGTACTTC. Translation gives CATEGGGTTYEQYF. The V call is TRBV28, the J call TRBJ2-7, with TRBD2 as a possible D gene (7 bases). Trimming shortened V by 10 bases and J by 2 bases, and 18 bases separated the two germline ends. The CDR3 is 14 amino acids. Per the germline V gene, CDR1 is MDHEN and CDR2 is SYDVKM.

The chain carries TRBV27 and TRBJ2-7; 8 bases fit TRBD1. CDR1 and CDR2 from the germline V gene are MNHEY and SMNVEV (reference sequence). The CDR3 has 19 amino acids. V shed 4 bases and J 2 bases; nucleotides not matched to a gene: 19. In DNA form, the CDR3 reads TGTGCCAGCAGTTCCCTAGGACAGGGTAATATTCGACGAACCTACGAGCAGTACTTC. Translating gives CASSSLGQGNIRRTYEQYF.

The chain uses TRBV9 and TRBJ2-2; no firm D call. The CDR3 length is 15 residues. The ends were cut back, 0 bases at V and 4 bases at J, with 10 bases in the middle. Germline V gene sequence: CDR1 SGDLS, CDR2 YYNGEE. CDR3 nucleotides: TGTGCCAGCAGCGTAGGAGCACCGGGCACCGGGGAGCTGTTTTTT. Its translation is CASSVGAPGTGELFF. Combining the CDR3 with reference TRBV9 and TRBJ2-2 gives the whole variable domain DSGVTQTPKHLITATGQRVTLRCSPRSGDLSVYWYQQSLDQGLQFLIQYYNGEERAKGNILERFSAQQFPDLHSELNLSSLELGDSALYFCASSVGAPGTGELFFGEGSRLTVL.